Listed here are 11 T cell receptor beta chains from one sample, sequenced in a study of T cell responses to AZD1222 COVID-19 vaccine. Data came from immunoSEQ multiplex PCR; TCRdb stores just in-frame clones and leaves some out. The sample records some 180,000 clones, approximately 90% being singletons. The material sequenced was peripheral blood, taken 28 days after the second AZD1222 dose. Receptors originate from an adult who received the AZD1222 COVID-19 vaccine.

J is TRBJ1-2 and V is TRBV4-3, with 8 bases fitting TRBD1. Per the germline V gene, CDR1 is LGHNA and CDR2 is YSLEER. The junction had 8 bases not matched to a gene; V was cut back by 0 bases and J by 5 bases. This CDR3 is built from 16 residues. CDR3 coding DNA: TGCGCCAGCAGCCAAGATCTAGGGACAGGCCTTTATGGCTACACCTTC. Residues: CASSQDLGTGLYGYTF.

The chain has TRBV6-6 and TRBJ1-2; possible D gene TRBD1, 5 bases. The CDR3 consists of 15 residues. CDR1 and CDR2 (germline): MNHNY, SVGAGI (reference sequence). Trimming took 6 bases from V and 4 from J, leaving 18 bases between them. CDR3 nucleotides: TGTGCCAGCAGCCACATCCGGGACTCTCGCTATGGCTACACCTTC. Protein: CASSHIRDSRYGYTF.

The chain combines TRBV14 with TRBJ1-3; D is unresolved. Trimming cost V 1 base and J 8 bases, with 6 bases left between them. Germline lookup yields CDR1 SGHDN and CDR2 FVKESK. CDR3 length: 12 residues. DNA of the CDR3: TGTGCCAGCAGCCAAGTTTGGTACACCATATATTTT. Translated: CASSQVWYTIYF.

Only one count was recorded for this clone. This rearrangement joins TRBV5-1 to TRBJ2-3, with 15 positions matching TRBD2. In germline, CDR1 is SGHRS, CDR2 YFSETQ. Losses at the gene ends were 4 bases for V and 0 bases for J; bases not matched to a gene: 6. The CDR3 consists of 18 residues. Here the CDR3 reads CASSPGLAGGASTDTQYF. In DNA, the CDR3 is TGCGCCAGCAGCCCGGGACTAGCGGGGGGAGCTAGCACAGATACGCAGTATTTT. Drawing the rest from reference TRBV5-1 and TRBJ2-3, the complete variable domain is KAGVTQTPRYLIKTRGQQVTLSCSPISGHRSVSWYQQTPGQGLQFLFEYFSETQRNKGNFPGRFSGRQFSNSRSEMNVSTLELGDSALYLCASSPGLAGGASTDTQYFGPGTRLTVL.

J is TRBJ2-3 and V is TRBV10-2, with 7 bases that match TRBD2. After removal of 6 bases from V and 6 bases from J, the junction contained 6 bases not matched to a gene. Per the germline V gene, CDR1 is WSHSY and CDR2 is SAAADI. CDR3 size: 13 residues. CDR3 bases: TGCGCCAGCAGGGGCGGGGGTTGGGATACGCAGTATTTT. Protein sequence: CASRGGGWDTQYF.

The chain uses TRBV5-5 and TRBJ2-2; D is uncertain. This CDR3 has 15 residues. In germline, CDR1 is SGHKS, CDR2 YYEKEE (reference sequence). Deletions cut 3 bases from V and 4 bases from J, with 13 bases between. The CDR3: CASSWIGEATGELFF. CDR3 coding DNA: TGTGCCAGCAGCTGGATCGGTGAGGCCACCGGGGAGCTGTTTTTT.

The sample holds a few counts of this clone. CDR3 in amino acids: CSGHRRGEGEKLFF. The CDR3 DNA reads TGCAGCGGGCACAGGAGGGGAGAAGGTGAAAAACTGTTTTTT. This rearrangement joins TRBV29-1 to TRBJ1-4; D is possibly TRBD1 (5 bases). CDR1 and CDR2 from the germline V gene are SQVTM and ANQGSEA. The CDR3 runs to 14 residues. Trimming stripped 7 bases from V and 7 bases from J, with 19 bases between. Full variable domain (remainder filled in from reference TRBV29-1 and TRBJ1-4): SAVISQKPSRDICQRGTSLTIQCQVDSQVTMMFWYRQQPGQSLTLIATANQGSEATYESGFVIDKFPISRPNLTFSTLTVSNMSPEDSSIYLCSGHRRGEGEKLFFGSGTQLSVL.

The chain is built from TRBV18 and TRBJ1-5, with 7 bases lining up with TRBD1. V trimming: 8 bases; J trimming: 3 bases; junction bases outside the gene matches: 4. In germline, CDR1 is KGHSH, CDR2 LQKENI. This CDR3 spans 13 amino acids. DNA for the CDR3: TGTGCCAGCACTGGGACAGTCAATCAGCCCCAGCATTTT. Translation gives CASTGTVNQPQHF.

J is TRBJ1-6 and V is TRBV11-2, with D possibly TRBD1 on 6 matching bases. This CDR3 region has 17 residues. Trimming cost V 5 bases and J 3 bases, with 17 bases left between them. Per germline, CDR1 SGHAT and CDR2 FQNNGV. CDR3 sequence: CASSPQSRDIYNSPLHF. CDR3 bases: TGTGCCAGCAGCCCCCAGAGTCGGGACATCTATAATTCACCCCTCCACTTT.

V is TRBV2 and J is TRBJ2-6; D remains ambiguous. V was pared by 1 base and J by 0 bases, with 10 bases between. The CDR3 has 17 residues. Germline V lookup: CDR1 SNHLY, CDR2 FYNNEI. CDR3 nucleotides: TGTGCCAGCAGTGAAGACGTGTTAAGCTCTGGGGCCAACGTCCTGACTTTC. Its translation is CASSEDVLSSGANVLTF.

This chain joins TRBV27 and TRBJ1-5; D remains unclear. Trimming removed 5 bases at V and 0 bases at J, with 17 bases between. Looked up from germline, CDR1 is MNHEY and CDR2 is SMNVEV (reference sequence). This CDR3 comprises 17 residues. The CDR3 nucleotides read TGTGCCAGCAGTCCCAGGTCCTCTACTTATAGCAATCAGCCCCAGCATTTT. Residues: CASSPRSSTYSNQPQHF.